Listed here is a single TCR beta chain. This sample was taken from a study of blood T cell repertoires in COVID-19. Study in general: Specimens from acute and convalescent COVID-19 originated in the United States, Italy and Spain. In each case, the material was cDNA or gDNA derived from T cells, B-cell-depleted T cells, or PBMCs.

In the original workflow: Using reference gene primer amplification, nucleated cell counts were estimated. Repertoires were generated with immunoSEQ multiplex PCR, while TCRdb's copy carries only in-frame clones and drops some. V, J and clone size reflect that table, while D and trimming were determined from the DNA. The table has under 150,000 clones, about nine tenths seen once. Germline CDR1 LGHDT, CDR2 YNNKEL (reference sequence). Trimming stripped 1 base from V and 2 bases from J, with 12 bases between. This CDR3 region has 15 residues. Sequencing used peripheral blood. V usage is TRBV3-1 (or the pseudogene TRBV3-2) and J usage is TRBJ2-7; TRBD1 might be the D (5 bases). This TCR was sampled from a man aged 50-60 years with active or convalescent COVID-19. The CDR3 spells CASSQVGKGTYEQYF. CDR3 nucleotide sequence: TGTGCCAGCAGCCAAGTGGGGAAGGGGACCTACGAGCAGTACTTC.